A selection of T cell receptor beta chains follows, all from one sample in a study of vaccination and CD4 T cells after COVID-19. These receptors have no identified antigens. TCRdb fed the PCR reads into MiXCR, producing one record per CDR3 protein. Of over a thousand distinct CDR3 sequences listed, around 15% were seen once; the top ten hold 40% to 65%. Sequenced: CD4+ T cells from blood, cultured in vitro. All receptors come from a human donor in good health. The conserved cysteine and the conserved F or W are not part of the CDR3 here. The order of the fields is CDR3 protein, J gene, clone size, V gene. Expanded clones are given a class, and other clones once, few, many or no size at all.

ASSPPLGTPGNTIY | TRBJ1-3 | few | TRBV28
ASSPKPPGQGASYNSPLH | TRBJ1-6 | medium-sized | TRBV7-9
ASRSRGNYGYT | TRBJ1-2 | large | TRBV5-1
AISEPSRDGYT | TRBJ1-2 | medium-sized | TRBV10-3
ASSSGHDSGNTIY | TRBJ1-3 | . | TRBV11-3
SVGDNKNYGYT | TRBJ1-2 | few | TRBV29-1
ASSLAGRTNYGYT | TRBJ1-2 | few | TRBV9
ASTAEGEEKLF | TRBJ1-4 | few | TRBV19
ASRKLQGSYEQY | TRBJ2-7 | . | TRBV12-3/TRBV12-4
ASSGSAGAPPTDTQY | TRBJ2-3 | medium-sized | TRBV6-1
ASSVEGSEVSYEQY | TRBJ2-7 | . | TRBV6-4
SVIQGAYGYT | TRBJ1-2 | medium-sized | TRBV20-1
ASSGDRGQDSPLH | TRBJ1-6 | large | TRBV6-1
ASSLNQGNTIY | TRBJ1-3 | . | TRBV12-3/TRBV12-4
ASKGQGSGNTIY | TRBJ1-3 | large | TRBV7-9
ASSAIGRMNTEAF | TRBJ1-1 | medium-sized | TRBV28
ASSGGGNTIY | TRBJ1-3 | . | TRBV5-1
ASSPITGGGGTKETQY | TRBJ2-5 | few | TRBV7-6
ASNDRGGETQY | TRBJ2-5 | medium-sized | TRBV19
ASSGGGAYYGYT | TRBJ1-2 | medium-sized | TRBV7-9
ASTPRGRRNVGYGYT | TRBJ1-2 | medium-sized | TRBV7-8
ASSYSLSTEAF | TRBJ1-1 | medium-sized | TRBV6-5
ASSEVLRDEQF | TRBJ2-1 | few | TRBV6-1
ASSLVLTGELF | TRBJ2-2 | few | TRBV7-9
ASSLGGTDTQY | TRBJ2-3 | . | TRBV5-1
ATSRDSEVFYGYT | TRBJ1-2 | large | TRBV15
SRRAGASQPQH | TRBJ1-5 | . | TRBV20-1
ASSEPGQGGHEQY | TRBJ2-7 | hyperexpanded | TRBV28
ASSATGGSNYEQY | TRBJ2-7 | medium-sized | TRBV7-9
ASSPRGPDEQY | TRBJ2-7 | medium-sized | TRBV7-9
ASLDRAGDTQY | TRBJ2-3 | . | TRBV28
ASSSPGLAGHEQY | TRBJ2-7 | . | TRBV28
ASSLSGGRYNQPQH | TRBJ1-5 | few | TRBV18
SARFGSGYNEQF | TRBJ2-1 | . | TRBV20-1
ASSVLGGASYEQY | TRBJ2-7 | medium-sized | TRBV9
ARRRLNSPLH | TRBJ1-6 | . | TRBV30
AIMTQGSDYEQY | TRBJ2-7 | few | TRBV10-3
ASSEGLAGGYEQY | TRBJ2-7 | . | TRBV28
ASSFGQGRGEAF | TRBJ1-1 | few | TRBV11-2
ATSSSDRVDQY | TRBJ2-7 | few | TRBV15
ASSRTGENQPQH | TRBJ1-5 | few | TRBV19
SAPRPRQGSYEQY | TRBJ2-7 | medium-sized | TRBV20-1
ARSLRLDRDHSNQPQH | TRBJ1-5 | medium-sized | TRBV5-3
ASRPLQGAQSQH | TRBJ1-5 | once | TRBV28
ASRAGETRGYT | TRBJ1-2 | medium-sized | TRBV19
ASGSMTLGWSNQPQH | TRBJ1-5 | . | TRBV12-3/TRBV12-4
ASSFEGSQPQH | TRBJ1-5 | medium-sized | TRBV7-2
ASSPTSSGNTIY | TRBJ1-3 | . | TRBV5-1
ASSTTTGSYGYT | TRBJ1-2 | . | TRBV9